One and the same sample provided the 17 T cell receptor beta chains below, sequenced in a study of monozygotic twins with inflammatory bowel disease. For each CDR3 protein, TCRdb gives one entry from its re-call of the 5' RACE reads, without DNA. The table gives approximately 330,000 distinct CDR3 sequences; the top ten clones make up around 2% of it. Specimen: blood. These receptors were collected from a human donor with ulcerative colitis or Crohn's disease, or a healthy co-twin of an affected twin (not recorded which).

The rearrangement uses TRBV28 and TRBJ2-1; TCRdb's D call, TRBD1, is unchecked because there is no DNA. The germline gives CDR1 MDHEN, CDR2 SYDVKM. This CDR3 region has 13 residues. CDR3 amino acids: CASRARDYNEQFF.

The V call is TRBV27, the J call TRBJ2-7; the TCRdb call, TRBD1, lacks DNA for checking. Germline lookup yields CDR1 MNHEY and CDR2 SMNVEV (reference sequence). The CDR3 consists of 17 residues. This CDR3 reads CASSLRIGTGGSYEQYF.

The rearrangement links TRBV5-5 to TRBJ2-5; TCRdb's D call, TRBD1, is unchecked because there is no DNA. In germline, CDR1 is SGHKS, CDR2 YYEKEE (reference sequence). This CDR3 has 14 amino acids. The CDR3 loop is CASTQTEGRQTQYF.

J is TRBJ1-2 and V is TRBV6-6. CDR3 length: 14 residues. Germline assignment: CDR1 MNHNY and CDR2 SVGAGI (reference sequence). The CDR3 region is CASSYSKRTDGYTF.

CDR3 amino acids: CASSLVVDTQYF. V is TRBV7-2 and J is TRBJ2-3. This CDR3 is 12 amino acids long. Germline values: CDR1 SGHTA, CDR2 FQGNSA.

The gene calls are TRBV30 and TRBJ2-3; TCRdb reports TRBD2, a call that lacks DNA to check it against. The CDR3 runs to 14 residues. Germline CDR1 GTSNPN, CDR2 SVGIG (reference sequence). The CDR3 sequence is CAIGPGGRTDTQYF.

This rearrangement joins TRBV28 to TRBJ2-2; TCRdb outputs TRBD1, but without DNA this stays unchecked. The CDR3 runs 13 residues. In germline, CDR1 is MDHEN, CDR2 SYDVKM. CDR3 region: CASTWGGTGELFF.

Here the CDR3 reads CASSYTSGRADTQYF. This sequence joins TRBV28 and TRBJ2-3; the TCRdb call, TRBD2, lacks DNA for checking. This CDR3 has 15 amino acids. Germline assignment: CDR1 MDHEN and CDR2 SYDVKM.

The chain has TRBV28 and TRBJ2-3. The CDR3 totals 14 residues. The germline V gene has CDR1 MDHEN and CDR2 SYDVKM. The CDR3 sequence: CASSSIRSTDTQYF. Complete variable domain (other parts from reference TRBV28 and TRBJ2-3): DVKVTQSSRYLVKRTGEKVFLECVQDMDHENMFWYRQDPGLGLRLIYFSYDVKMKEKGDIPEGYSVSREKKERFSLILESASTNQTSMYLCASSSIRSTDTQYFGPGTRLTVL.

The chain links TRBV7-2 to TRBJ1-2; the TCRdb call, TRBD1, lacks DNA for checking. The CDR3 runs to 14 residues. The germline gives CDR1 SGHTA, CDR2 FQGNSA. The CDR3 spells CASSDRDRLYGYTF.

V gene TRBV7-9 combines with J gene TRBJ1-1. Germline CDR1 SEHNR, CDR2 FQNEAQ (reference sequence). The CDR3 runs to 17 residues. The CDR3 here is CASSSKQSVGMNTEAFF.

The chain links TRBV12-3 or TRBV12-4 to TRBJ2-1; TCRdb returns TRBD1, unconfirmable since there is no DNA. This CDR3 contains 16 residues. CDR3 in amino acids: CASSPSGQGAFGEQFF.

The chain couples TRBV5-5 to TRBJ2-1; TCRdb lists TRBD1, though no DNA is available to test this call. The CDR3 totals 14 residues. Germline values: CDR1 SGHKS, CDR2 YYEKEE (reference sequence). CDR3 sequence: CASSLRAGGNEQFF.

The chain has TRBV7-2 and TRBJ1-5; lacking DNA, the TRBD1 call made by TCRdb goes unchecked. The CDR3 runs to 16 residues. Germline V lookup: CDR1 SGHTA, CDR2 FQGNSA. The CDR3 here is CASSLVGGGSAQPQHF.

The chain has TRBV27 and TRBJ2-1; TCRdb outputs TRBD2, but without DNA this stays unchecked. Germline CDR1 and CDR2: MNHEY and SMNVEV (reference sequence). CDR3 length: 16 amino acids. Here the CDR3 reads CASSPLTSGAYNEQFF.

CDR3: CASSFRDVAKNIQYF. The rearrangement uses TRBV12-3 or TRBV12-4 and TRBJ2-4; checking the TCRdb D call of TRBD1 is not possible without DNA. There are 15 residues in the CDR3.

The chain recombines TRBV20-1 with TRBJ2-2; lacking DNA, the TRBD1 call made by TCRdb goes unchecked. The CDR3 contains 16 residues. Germline CDR1 is DFQATT and CDR2 is SNEGSKA (reference sequence). The CDR3 here is CSARDPPGRSTGELFF.